The sequence of this T cell receptor beta chain was determined in a study of early T cells in non-severe SARS-CoV-2 infection (dated by TCRdb to 2020 to 2023). About the investigation overall: Because TCR sequencing relied on bulk RNA taken from unsorted whole blood, pairing of alpha and beta chains was not possible.

Set within a cohort of healthcare workers in London, UK, this nested case-control study involved weekly PCR testing of nasopharyngeal swabs along with blood sampling. Healthcare workers were recruited during the week of the UK lockdown, between 23 and 31 March 2020, and followed weekly for up to about 16 weeks. The method behind the library was 5' RACE. The run used a NextSeq 500. Unique molecular identifiers were attached to individual cDNA molecules in the TCR library protocol so that sequencing error and PCR bias could be corrected. TCR alpha and beta chains were both sequenced, and the abundances of alpha and beta sequences in each sample were closely correlated with each other. The source study handled its data this way. Decombinator V4 was used to perform V gene, J gene and CDR3 annotation of TCR sequences. Expanded TCRs were defined as changing significantly between any two time points under a Poisson model with p below 0.0001. Abundances of TCRs were expressed as counts per million after normalisation to the total number of TCRs sequenced in each sample. VDJdb, accessed on 1 November 2021, was searched for TCRs annotated for CMV, EBV and SARS-CoV-2, and TCRs annotated for more than one antigen were excluded. TCRdb reprocessing: public reads trimmed at Q25 with fastp, clones called with MiXCR, in-frame beta chains kept. A single entry per CDR3 protein holds the most common genes and DNA from its merged rows. The V and J calls reflect TCRdb's pipeline rather than the authors' work. For this sample the table gives some 66,000 distinct CDR3 sequences, of which about 12% were detected only once. Jointly, the top ten make up about 8.3% of the sample.

The full study reports these points: VDJdb matching was skewed toward anti-spike CD8 responses, so virus-specific expansions were likely underestimated and private and CD4 specificities were missed.

This clonotype was seen at least ten times. This receptor's antigen is unknown. No base quality information exists; no much larger clone differs at one position. Input material: whole blood. The TCR sequence derives from an adult who was a healthcare worker with PCR-confirmed SARS-CoV-2 infection or an uninfected control (not recorded which).

DNA sequence: TGTGCCACCGGACAGGGGGACTATGGCTACACCTTC. Its protein is CATGQGDYGYTF. The chain employs TRBV2 and TRBJ1-2, and 10 junctional nucleotides match TRBD1. The germline V gene provides CDR1 SNHLY and CDR2 FYNNEI. Including the terminal cysteine and phenylalanine, the CDR3 comprises 12 residues. CDR3 DNA is the only sequence kept; it has 36 bases, read in frame from the first base. Trimming accounts for 10 bases at V and 3 bases at J, while the number of junction bases matched to no gene is 2.